The clone carrying this TCR beta chain occurred many times. The sample comes from a study of T cells in Graves' hyperthyroidism and ophthalmopathy. There are 18 residues in the CDR3. Germline-derived CDR1 and CDR2 are SGHTA and FQGTGA. Trimming cost V 1 base and J 3 bases; bases outside gene matches: 10. Amplified TCR beta CDR3 regions came from RNA transcripts. TCR CDR3 regions were first amplified by RT-PCR with HTBI primers. TCRdb recomputed calls from the multiplex PCR reads with MiXCR, one row per CDR3 protein. There are about 360,000 distinct CDR3 sequences in the sample; roughly an eighth occur only once, and 9.2% lies in the top ten.

The sequence came from a woman between 18 and 30 years old with Graves' hyperthyroidism. The chain employs TRBV7-3 and TRBJ2-1; TRBD2 matches at 9 bases. The sequenced sample consisted of blood. As DNA, the CDR3 is TGTGCCAGCAGCTTAATCCCCCATAGCGGGAGTGTCTACAATGAGCAGTTCTTC. The encoded protein is CASSLIPHSGSVYNEQFF.